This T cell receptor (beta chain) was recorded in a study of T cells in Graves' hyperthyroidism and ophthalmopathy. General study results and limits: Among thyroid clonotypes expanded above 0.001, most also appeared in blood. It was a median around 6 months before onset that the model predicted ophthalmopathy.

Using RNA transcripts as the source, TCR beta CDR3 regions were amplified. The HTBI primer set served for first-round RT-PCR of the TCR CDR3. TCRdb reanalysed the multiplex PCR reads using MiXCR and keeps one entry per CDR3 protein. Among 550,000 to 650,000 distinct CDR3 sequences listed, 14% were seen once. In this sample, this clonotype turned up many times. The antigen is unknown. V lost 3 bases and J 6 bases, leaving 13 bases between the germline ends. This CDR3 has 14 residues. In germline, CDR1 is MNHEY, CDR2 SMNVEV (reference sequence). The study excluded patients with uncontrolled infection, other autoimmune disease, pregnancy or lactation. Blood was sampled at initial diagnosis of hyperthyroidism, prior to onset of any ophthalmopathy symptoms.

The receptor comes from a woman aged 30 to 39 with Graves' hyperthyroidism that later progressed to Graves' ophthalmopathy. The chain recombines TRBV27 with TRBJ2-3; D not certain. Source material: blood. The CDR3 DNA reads TGTGCCAGCAGTTTGGCCCCGATGTCGGATACGCAGTATTTT. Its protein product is CASSLAPMSDTQYF.